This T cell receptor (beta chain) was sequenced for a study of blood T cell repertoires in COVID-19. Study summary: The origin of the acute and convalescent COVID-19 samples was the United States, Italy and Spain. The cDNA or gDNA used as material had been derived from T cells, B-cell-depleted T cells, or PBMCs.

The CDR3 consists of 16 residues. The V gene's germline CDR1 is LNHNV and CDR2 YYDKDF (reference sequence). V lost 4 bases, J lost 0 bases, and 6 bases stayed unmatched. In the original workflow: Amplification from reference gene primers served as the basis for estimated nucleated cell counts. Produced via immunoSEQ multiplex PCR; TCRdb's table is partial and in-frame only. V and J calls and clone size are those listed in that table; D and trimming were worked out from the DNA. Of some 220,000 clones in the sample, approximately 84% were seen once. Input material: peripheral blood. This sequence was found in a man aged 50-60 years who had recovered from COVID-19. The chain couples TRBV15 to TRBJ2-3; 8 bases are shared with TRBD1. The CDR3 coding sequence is TGTGCCACCAGCATTTGGACAGGGAGGAGCACAGATACGCAGTATTTT. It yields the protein CATSIWTGRSTDTQYF. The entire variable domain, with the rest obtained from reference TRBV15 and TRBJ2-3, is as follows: DAMVIQNPRYQVTQFGKPVTLSCSQTLNHNVMYWYQQKSSQAPKLLFHYYDKDFNNEADTPDNFQSRRPNTSFCFLDIRSPGLGDTAMYLCATSIWTGRSTDTQYFGPGTRLTVL.